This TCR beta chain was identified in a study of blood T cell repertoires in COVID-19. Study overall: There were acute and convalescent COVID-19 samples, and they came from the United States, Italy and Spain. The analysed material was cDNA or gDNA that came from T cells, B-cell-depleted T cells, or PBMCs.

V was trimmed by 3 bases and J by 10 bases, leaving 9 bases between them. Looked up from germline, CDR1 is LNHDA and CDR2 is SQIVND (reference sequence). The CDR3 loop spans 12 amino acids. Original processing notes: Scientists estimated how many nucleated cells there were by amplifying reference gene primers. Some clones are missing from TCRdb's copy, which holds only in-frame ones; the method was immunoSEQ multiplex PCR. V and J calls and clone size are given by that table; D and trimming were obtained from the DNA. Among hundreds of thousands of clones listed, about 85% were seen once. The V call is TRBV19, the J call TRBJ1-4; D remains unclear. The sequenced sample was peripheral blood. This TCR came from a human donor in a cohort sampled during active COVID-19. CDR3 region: CASSMLEAKLFF. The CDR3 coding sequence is TGTGCCAGTAGTATGTTGGAGGCAAAACTGTTTTTT.